These 31 T cell receptor beta chains came from one sample sequenced in a study of cytomegalovirus exposure and HLA in healthy donors. 60 Vbeta and 13 Jbeta primers were used in PCR. Clones were sequenced by immunoSEQ multiplex PCR, and TCRdb holds only the in-frame ones, with some missing. The sample yields tens of thousands of clones, around 62% seen once. Sequencing used PBMCs. These TCRs come from a male donor in good health and CMV-seropositive.

This chain uses TRBV25-1 with TRBJ2-1; TRBD1 matches 8 bases. Germline CDR1 and CDR2: MGHDK and SYGVNS. This CDR3 region has 15 residues. With 2 bases clipped from V and 9 bases from J, the junction kept 9 bases outside the gene matches. The CDR3 nucleotides read TGTGCCAGCAGTGAACAGGGGGCGCGGGTGGGTGAGCAGTTCTTC. Translated: CASSEQGARVGEQFF.

This clone was detected many times. The chain recombines TRBV7-8 with TRBJ2-1, with 9 bases fitting TRBD2. Unmatched junction bases numbered 11, after V lost 1 base and J lost 7 bases. Germline loops: CDR1 SGHVS, CDR2 FQNEAQ. This CDR3 has 17 residues. The CDR3 spells CASSLVISSGGLNEQFF. CDR3 bases: TGTGCCAGCAGCTTAGTGATTAGTAGCGGGGGATTAAATGAGCAGTTCTTC.

The rearrangement joins TRBV6-5 to TRBJ2-3; 13 bases are a match to TRBD2. Germline V gene data show CDR1 as MNHEY and CDR2 as SVGAGI. This CDR3 has 14 amino acids. The J segment lost 6 bases and the V segment lost 5 bases, leaving 2 bases of the junction unmatched. Here the CDR3 reads CASSGGLAGDTQYF. The CDR3 DNA reads as TGTGCCAGCAGTGGGGGACTAGCGGGGGATACGCAGTATTTT.

The rearrangement uses TRBV7-9 and TRBJ1-2, with TRBD1 matching 8 bases. With 5 bases clipped from V and 7 bases from J, the junction kept 12 bases outside the gene matches. CDR3 length equals 15 residues. Looked up from germline, CDR1 is SEHNR and CDR2 is FQNEAQ (reference sequence). CDR3 loop: CASSDRLEGQAGYTF. DNA for the CDR3: TGTGCCAGCAGCGATCGACTGGAGGGACAGGCTGGCTACACCTTC.

CDR3 sequence: CASSLSLLAGHTGELFF. The CDR3 bases are TGTGCCAGCAGCTTAAGTTTACTAGCGGGGCACACCGGGGAGCTGTTTTTT. The rearrangement uses TRBV5-6 and TRBJ2-2; 10 positions match TRBD2. CDR1 and CDR2 (germline): SGHDT, YYEEEE. The CDR3 is 17 residues long. The trim removed 2 bases at V and 3 bases at J, leaving 7 bases unmatched.

This chain uses TRBV14 with TRBJ2-3; TRBD2 might be the D (5 bases). Germline CDR1 reads SGHDN; CDR2 reads FVKESK. V dropped 6 bases and J dropped 6 bases, with 16 bases sitting between them. CDR3 length: 14 residues. The CDR3 protein is CASRRSGLMDTQYF. CDR3 DNA: TGTGCCAGCAGAAGGAGCGGCCTTATGGATACGCAGTATTTT.

The gene calls are TRBV7-9 and TRBJ1-1, with TRBD1 as a possible D gene (5 bases). The V end lost 2 bases, the J end lost 3 bases, and 7 bases lay between the germline ends. The germline V gene has CDR1 SEHNR and CDR2 FQNEAQ (reference sequence). CDR3 length: 13 residues. The CDR3 here is CASSLRGDTEAFF. The CDR3 DNA is TGTGCCAGCAGCTTACGGGGGGACACTGAAGCTTTCTTT.

With respect to this clone: The junction and the germline gene differ at one end; a read error may be behind it. The chain links TRBV10-1 to TRBJ1-2, with a weak D call TRBD1 (6 bases). Per germline, CDR1 WNHNN and CDR2 SYGVQD (reference sequence). This CDR3 spans 12 amino acids. The DNA for the CDR3 is TGCGCCACCTTAGGGGGGGCGCGAGGCTACCCCTTC. Protein: CATLGGARGYPF.

This chain uses TRBV2 with TRBJ1-1; 9 nucleotides agree with TRBD1. This CDR3 is built from 18 residues. Germline CDR1 SNHLY, CDR2 FYNNEI. Trimming took 1 base from V and 5 from J; bases not matched to a gene: 14. The CDR3 DNA is TGTGCCAGCAGTGAAGGTCGGGGACAGGGACTTTTTGGAACTGAAGCTTTCTTT. It yields the protein CASSEGRGQGLFGTEAFF.

V gene TRBV10-3 combines with J gene TRBJ1-4, with D unresolved. Germline CDR1 is ENHRY and CDR2 is SYGVKD. The CDR3 runs 14 residues. V shed 3 bases and J shed 0 bases, with 5 bases lying between them. The CDR3 spells CAISDDTTNEKLFF. CDR3 sequence (DNA): TGTGCCATCAGTGATGACACAACTAATGAAAAACTGTTTTTT.

This clone occurred once. The genes are TRBV27 and TRBJ1-2, with D possibly being TRBD1 (5 bases). Germline V gene lookup returns CDR1 MNHEY and CDR2 SMNVEV (reference sequence). Trimming pared 2 bases from V and 6 bases from J, leaving 16 bases between. The CDR3 runs to 15 residues. The CDR3 protein is CASSLAGSRLNGYTF. CDR3 nucleotide sequence: TGTGCCAGCAGTTTAGCAGGGTCCCGTTTAAATGGCTACACCTTC.

This chain connects TRBV21-1 to TRBJ2-7; TRBD2, the table's D call, lacks a check against the DNA. TRBV21-1 is annotated as a pseudogene. CDR3 length: 16 amino acids. CDR3 DNA sequence: TGTGCCAGCAGCCTTAGTAGAGCGGGGGGGTTTTACGAGCAGTACTTC. This translates into CASSLSRAGGFYEQYF.

V gene TRBV5-6 combines with J gene TRBJ2-5, with 9 bases lining up with TRBD1. Trimming at V came to 3 bases and at J to 4 bases, leaving 4 bases not matched to a gene. Germline loops: CDR1 SGHDT, CDR2 YYEEEE. There are 14 residues in the CDR3. CDR3 in DNA: TGTGCCAGCAGCTCGGGGACAGGGTCAGAGACCCAGTACTTC. Translated: CASSSGTGSETQYF.

The gene calls are TRBV4-2 and TRBJ1-1; D gene uncertain. V lost 8 bases and J lost 4, with 14 bases in between. Germline assignment: CDR1 LGHNA and CDR2 YNFKEQ. This CDR3 has 13 amino acids. Here the CDR3 reads CASGPPPGTEAFF. The CDR3 nucleotides are TGTGCCAGCGGTCCGCCCCCGGGCACTGAAGCTTTCTTT.

This chain uses TRBV28 with TRBJ1-6; D uncertain. CDR3 length: 12 amino acids. Deletions cut 7 bases from V and 10 bases from J, with 11 bases between. CDR1 is MDHEN and CDR2 is SYDVKM in the germline V gene. As DNA, the CDR3 is TGTGCCAGCAACGAATCCGGGTCACCCCTCCACTTT. Protein sequence: CASNESGSPLHF.

The gene calls are TRBV28 and TRBJ2-2, with TRBD2 matching over 10 bases. CDR1 MDHEN and CDR2 SYDVKM come from the germline V gene. V gave up 5 bases and J gave up 6 bases; unmatched junction bases: 6. The CDR3 totals 15 residues. The CDR3 DNA is TGTGCCAGCAGTCTGAGCGGGGGGGCGTCCGGGGAGCTGTTTTTT. Protein: CASSLSGGASGELFF.

This clone was seen a handful of times. The V and J genes are TRBV19 and TRBJ2-5; D may be TRBD2 (6 bases). Germline assignment: CDR1 LNHDA and CDR2 SQIVND (reference sequence). The CDR3 contains 15 residues. Trimming removed 7 bases from V and 3 bases from J, with 18 bases in between. In DNA form, the CDR3 reads TGTGCCAGTAACGCGGGAAGGTCTAGGGAAGAGACCCAGTACTTC. This encodes CASNAGRSREETQYF.

In its sample, this clone was seen a few times. CDR3 region: CASSTRDRGKLFF. The CDR3 DNA sequence: TGTGCCAGTAGTACCCGGGACAGGGGAAAACTGTTTTTT. The chain carries TRBV19 and TRBJ1-4; TRBD1 matches at 10 bases. The CDR3 extends over 13 amino acids. Germline loops: CDR1 LNHDA, CDR2 SQIVND (reference sequence). J was trimmed by 10 bases and V by 4 bases; bases with no gene match: 3.

The chain has TRBV5-6 and TRBJ2-1; D possibly corresponds to TRBD2 (6 bases). The CDR3 is 15 amino acids. The germline V gene has CDR1 SGHDT and CDR2 YYEEEE. The V and J ends lost 4 bases and 9 bases respectively, with 20 bases between them. The CDR3 DNA sequence: TGTGCCAGCAGCGCAGGACTGGGGCAGGGAGGTGAGCAGTTCTTC. It codes for CASSAGLGQGGEQFF.

The V gene is TRBV5-1, the J gene TRBJ1-4; 8 nucleotides match TRBD1. The CDR3 has 16 amino acids. The germline CDR1 and CDR2 sequences are SGHRS and YFSETQ. V lost 4 bases and J lost 0; bases outside the gene matches: 5. The CDR3 protein is CASSRGQVATNEKLFF. The CDR3 nucleotides read TGCGCCAGCAGCCGGGGACAGGTAGCAACTAATGAAAAACTGTTTTTT.

The chain is built from TRBV27 and TRBJ2-5; D is unresolved. This CDR3 comprises 14 residues. Trimming removed 5 bases at V and 2 bases at J, with 12 bases between. Germline V gene data show CDR1 as MNHEY and CDR2 as SMNVEV (reference sequence). CDR3 nucleotides: TGTGCCAGCAGTCCCCTTTTCCAGCAAGAGACCCAGTACTTC. Translation: CASSPLFQQETQYF.

V and J are TRBV5-1 and TRBJ2-1; TRBD2 might be the D (5 bases). The CDR3 runs 18 residues. The V and J ends lost 0 bases and 8 bases respectively, with 24 bases between them. From germline, CDR1 is SGHRS and CDR2 YFSETQ. In nucleotides, the CDR3 is TGCGCCAGCAGCTTGGCGCGGTTTAGCGTGGCCGTTTGGGATGAGCAGTTCTTC. This encodes CASSLARFSVAVWDEQFF.

This clone was recorded once. V and J are TRBV29-1 and TRBJ2-7; maybe TRBD1 (6 bases). V lost 6 bases to trimming and J lost 4 bases, with 19 bases between them. Germline assignment: CDR1 SQVTM and CDR2 ANQGSEA. This CDR3 is 14 amino acids long. CDR3 region: CSVRGGQGGYEQYF. CDR3 nucleotide sequence: TGCAGCGTCCGAGGGGGACAAGGAGGTTACGAGCAGTACTTC.

This clone came up a few times. The V gene is TRBV6-1, the J gene TRBJ2-7, with 9 bases aligning to TRBD2. V lost 5 bases to trimming and J lost 2 bases; unmatched junction nucleotides: 7. Germline V CDR1 and CDR2: MNHNS, SASEGT. This CDR3 is 15 amino acids long. The CDR3 sequence: CASSSRGGRAYEQYF. The CDR3 region has the DNA TGTGCCAGCAGTAGCCGGGGCGGGAGGGCCTACGAGCAGTACTTC.

This clone was seen a handful of times. The V and J genes are TRBV7-8 and TRBJ2-7; 7 bases agree with TRBD1. Trimming at V came to 4 bases and at J to 3 bases, leaving 3 bases not matched to a gene. The CDR3 covers 13 residues. Germline lookup yields CDR1 SGHVS and CDR2 FQNEAQ. The CDR3 nucleotides read TGTGCCAGCAGCTCCGACAGGGTCTACGAGCAGTACTTC. The encoded protein is CASSSDRVYEQYF.

The chain employs TRBV27 and TRBJ1-5; maybe TRBD1 (5 bases). V was trimmed by 1 base and J by 2 bases, leaving 12 bases between them. The CDR3 has 16 residues. CDR1 and CDR2 (germline): MNHEY, SMNVEV (reference sequence). The CDR3 sequence: CASSLFAPGGNQPQHF. The CDR3, as DNA: TGTGCCAGCAGTTTATTTGCACCGGGGGGCAATCAGCCCCAGCATTTT.

In this sample, this clone turned up once. This chain connects TRBV6-5 to TRBJ1-2; D possibly corresponds to TRBD1 (5 bases). Trimming took 0 bases from V and 8 from J, leaving 10 bases between them. Germline values: CDR1 MNHEY, CDR2 SVGAGI. This CDR3 spans 13 amino acids. CDR3 loop: CASSYSAGNGYTF. The CDR3 region has the DNA TGTGCCAGCAGTTACTCGGCAGGGAACGGCTACACCTTC.

The chain links TRBV25-1 to TRBJ1-1, with 7 bases identical to TRBD1. The V gene's germline CDR1 is MGHDK and CDR2 SYGVNS. The CDR3 spans 14 residues. V lost 4 bases, J lost 0 bases, and 2 bases stayed unmatched. CDR3 bases: TGTGCCAGCAGTGGGACAGGAATGAACACTGAAGCTTTCTTT. Translating it yields CASSGTGMNTEAFF.

The rearrangement uses TRBV5-1 and TRBJ2-3; the match to TRBD1 covers 7 bases. The CDR3 sequence is 16 residues long. Germline lookup yields CDR1 SGHRS and CDR2 YFSETQ. Trimming cost V 2 bases and J 1 base; bases outside gene matches: 7. CDR3 sequence reads: CASSFTGVSGTDTQYF. In nucleotides, the CDR3 is TGCGCCAGCAGCTTTACAGGGGTTTCGGGCACAGATACGCAGTATTTT.

This chain uses TRBV6-1 with TRBJ2-4; 8 bases map to TRBD1. CDR3 length equals 15 residues. Per the germline V gene, CDR1 is MNHNS and CDR2 is SASEGT. The junction had 5 bases not matched to a gene; V was cut back by 7 bases and J by 0 bases. The CDR3 DNA follows: TGTGCCAGCAAAACAGGGGGAAGAGCCAAAAACATTCAGTACTTC. Encoded protein: CASKTGGRAKNIQYF.

This chain joins TRBV9 and TRBJ2-5; 11 bases align to TRBD2. V was clipped by 0 bases and J by 3 bases; unmatched bases: 1. Per germline, CDR1 SGDLS and CDR2 YYNGEE. The CDR3 contains 15 residues. The CDR3 DNA reads as TGTGCCAGCAGCGTAGCGACTAGCGGGGAAGAGACCCAGTACTTC. It codes for CASSVATSGEETQYF. Full variable domain (rest looked up from reference TRBV9 and TRBJ2-5): DSGVTQTPKHLITATGQRVTLRCSPRSGDLSVYWYQQSLDQGLQFLIQYYNGEERAKGNILERFSAQQFPDLHSELNLSSLELGDSALYFCASSVATSGEETQYFGPGTRLLVL.